A selection of T cell receptor beta chains follows, all from one sample in a study of human T cells and chemical hapten exposure. TCRdb re-analysed the RACE reads in MiXCR, keeping a single row per CDR3 protein. The top ten hold more than 1% of the sample, which has 270,000 or so distinct CDR3 sequences, 7.5% to 8% seen once. This specimen consisted of whole blood, obtained in connection with sensitization to the hapten diphenylcyclopropenone (DPC). These receptors were collected from a man aged 18-30 years with alopecia areata. Some clones in this sample may be carry-over from other donors' samples. CDR3s include the opening cysteine and the closing phenylalanine or tryptophan. The order of the fields is CDR3 protein, CDR3 DNA, J gene, D gene, clone size, V gene. The D gene is left open where the match is weak. Expanded clones get a size class; other rows say once, few or many, or leave the size out.

CDR3aa: CISVPEGTALCQETQYF
CDR3nt: .
j_gene: TRBJ2-5
d_gene: .
abundance: few
v_gene: TRBV7-5

CDR3aa: CASSQDQGGDSGANVLTF
CDR3nt: TGCGCCAGCAGCCAAGATCAGGGGGGGGACTCTGGGGCCAACGTCCTGACTTTC
j_gene: TRBJ2-6
d_gene: .
abundance: few
v_gene: TRBV4-3

CDR3aa: CASSGTDEKLFF
CDR3nt: TGTGCCAGCAGTGGGACAGATGAAAAACTGTTTTTT
j_gene: TRBJ1-4
d_gene: TRBD1
abundance: .
v_gene: TRBV28

CDR3aa: CASSLMGQPQHF
CDR3nt: TGTGCCAGCAGCTTAATGGGACAGCCCCAGCATTTT
j_gene: TRBJ1-5
d_gene: .
abundance: few
v_gene: TRBV13

CDR3aa: CASSQVIGGAGGYGYTF
CDR3nt: TGCGCCAGCAGCCAAGTGATCGGAGGGGCAGGTGGCTATGGCTACACCTTC
j_gene: TRBJ1-2
d_gene: .
abundance: .
v_gene: TRBV4-3

CDR3aa: CSARAETEAFF
CDR3nt: TGCAGTGCTAGAGCAGAAACTGAAGCTTTCTTT
j_gene: TRBJ1-1
d_gene: .
abundance: .
v_gene: TRBV20-1

CDR3aa: CASSRQFLSAFF
CDR3nt: TGTGCCAGCAGTCGACAGTTTCTCTCCGCTTTCTTT
j_gene: TRBJ1-1
d_gene: .
abundance: few
v_gene: TRBV5-6

CDR3aa: CASSVVLAGATDTQYF
CDR3nt: TGTGCCAGCAGCGTAGTACTAGCGGGGGCCACAGATACGCAGTATTTT
j_gene: TRBJ2-3
d_gene: TRBD2
abundance: many
v_gene: TRBV9

CDR3aa: CASSPSGDRLEYF
CDR3nt: TGTGCCAGCTCCCCCTCTGGAGATCGGCTTGAGTACTTC
j_gene: TRBJ2-5
d_gene: .
abundance: many
v_gene: TRBV2

CDR3aa: CSARQGSGGWETQYF
CDR3nt: TGCAGTGCTAGACAGGGTAGCGGGGGTTGGGAGACCCAGTACTTC
j_gene: TRBJ2-5
d_gene: TRBD2
abundance: .
v_gene: TRBV20-1

CDR3aa: CASSQGRLGNTIYF
CDR3nt: TGTGCCAGCAGCCAAGGAAGGCTTGGAAACACCATATATTTT
j_gene: TRBJ1-3
d_gene: .
abundance: .
v_gene: TRBV3-1

CDR3aa: CASSLGLKRQETQYF
CDR3nt: TGTGCCAGCAGCTTAGGCCTCAAACGGCAAGAGACCCAGTACTTC
j_gene: TRBJ2-5
d_gene: .
abundance: .
v_gene: TRBV7-2

CDR3aa: CASSVDSSRSGELFF
CDR3nt: TGTGCCAGCAGCGTTGACAGCTCCAGGTCCGGGGAGCTGTTTTTT
j_gene: TRBJ2-2
d_gene: .
abundance: many
v_gene: TRBV9

CDR3aa: CASTDRSTDTQYF
CDR3nt: TGTGCCAGCACGGACAGAAGCACAGATACGCAGTATTTT
j_gene: TRBJ2-3
d_gene: .
abundance: few
v_gene: TRBV28

CDR3aa: CASSLDAGDEKLFF
CDR3nt: TGCGCCAGCAGCTTGGACGCCGGGGATGAAAAACTGTTTTTT
j_gene: TRBJ1-4
d_gene: .
abundance: few
v_gene: TRBV5-1

CDR3aa: CASSAYTGVAEAFF
CDR3nt: TGTGCCAGCAGCGCCTACACAGGGGTTGCTGAAGCTTTCTTT
j_gene: TRBJ1-1
d_gene: TRBD1
abundance: few
v_gene: TRBV7-2

CDR3aa: CASSQAYGNQPQHF
CDR3nt: TGTGCCAGCAGCCAAGCGTATGGAAATCAGCCCCAGCATTTT
j_gene: TRBJ1-5
d_gene: .
abundance: few
v_gene: TRBV3-1

CDR3aa: CASSLVVMVSSGYTF
CDR3nt: TGTGCCAGCAGCTTAGTGGTCATGGTTTCGAGTGGCTACACCTTC
j_gene: TRBJ1-2
d_gene: .
abundance: many
v_gene: TRBV7-8

CDR3aa: CASSQAGSSRPQHF
CDR3nt: TGTGCCAGCAGTCAGGCCGGGAGCTCGAGGCCCCAGCATTTT
j_gene: TRBJ1-5
d_gene: .
abundance: .
v_gene: TRBV7-9

CDR3aa: CASSLESRRDQPQHF
CDR3nt: TGTGCCAGCAGCTTAGAGAGTAGGAGGGATCAGCCCCAGCATTTT
j_gene: TRBJ1-5
d_gene: .
abundance: .
v_gene: TRBV7-2

CDR3aa: CASSAPTGDTQYF
CDR3nt: TGTGCCAGCAGCGCGCCCACCGGCGATACGCAGTATTTT
j_gene: TRBJ2-3
d_gene: .
abundance: few
v_gene: TRBV9

CDR3aa: CASSLGGAPASGGNEQFF
CDR3nt: TGTGCCAGCAGCTTAGGTGGGGCGCCTGCTAGCGGGGGCAATGAGCAGTTCTTC
j_gene: TRBJ2-1
d_gene: TRBD2
abundance: .
v_gene: TRBV7-2

CDR3aa: CASSDRTSGTDTQYF
CDR3nt: TGTGCCAGCAGTGACAGGACTAGCGGAACAGATACGCAGTATTTT
j_gene: TRBJ2-3
d_gene: TRBD2
abundance: few
v_gene: TRBV25-1

CDR3aa: CASSPDTLYNEQFF
CDR3nt: TGTGCCAGCAGCCCCGACACGCTATACAATGAGCAGTTCTTC
j_gene: TRBJ2-1
d_gene: .
abundance: many
v_gene: TRBV7-2

CDR3aa: CASSLVPHKDTGNIQYF
CDR3nt: TGTGCCAGCAGCTTAGTTCCGCACAAGGATACGGGGAACATTCAGTACTTC
j_gene: TRBJ2-4
d_gene: .
abundance: few
v_gene: TRBV7-8

CDR3aa: CASKSGRFIYEQYF
CDR3nt: TGTGCCAGCAAGTCGGGACGGTTTATCTACGAGCAGTACTTC
j_gene: TRBJ2-7
d_gene: .
abundance: few
v_gene: TRBV12-3/TRBV12-4

CDR3aa: CASSLEGRDEQFF
CDR3nt: TGCGCCAGCAGCTTGGAGGGGAGAGATGAGCAGTTCTTC
j_gene: TRBJ2-1
d_gene: .
abundance: few
v_gene: TRBV5-1

CDR3aa: CASSQYWDGGYEQYF
CDR3nt: TGTGCCAGCAGCCAATACTGGGACGGAGGCTACGAGCAGTACTTC
j_gene: TRBJ2-7
d_gene: .
abundance: many
v_gene: TRBV3-1

CDR3aa: CASSEARGRYSPLHF
CDR3nt: TGTGCCAGCAGTGAAGCCAGGGGCAGGTATTCACCCCTCCACTTT
j_gene: TRBJ1-6
d_gene: .
abundance: few
v_gene: TRBV6-1

CDR3aa: CSACRSTGELFF
CDR3nt: TGCAGCGCCTGCCGGAGCACCGGGGAGCTGTTTTTT
j_gene: TRBJ2-2
d_gene: .
abundance: few
v_gene: TRBV29-1

CDR3aa: CASSPGQGRIQPQHF
CDR3nt: TGTGCCAGCAGTCCCGGACAGGGTAGGATTCAGCCCCAGCATTTT
j_gene: TRBJ1-5
d_gene: TRBD1
abundance: .
v_gene: TRBV7-3

CDR3aa: CASSLGRLGYGYTF
CDR3nt: TGTGCCAGCAGCTTAGGCAGACTGGGCTATGGCTACACCTTC
j_gene: TRBJ1-2
d_gene: .
abundance: many
v_gene: TRBV7-2

CDR3aa: CASSPGISNYGYTF
CDR3nt: TGTGCCAGCAGTCCAGGGATTTCGAACTATGGCTACACCTTC
j_gene: TRBJ1-2
d_gene: .
abundance: .
v_gene: TRBV6-2/TRBV6-3

CDR3aa: CASPKPGPSSYEQYF
CDR3nt: TGTGCCAGCCCGAAACCGGGACCAAGCTCCTACGAGCAGTACTTC
j_gene: TRBJ2-7
d_gene: .
abundance: many
v_gene: TRBV21-1

CDR3aa: CASSFGGGVQETQYF
CDR3nt: TGTGCCAGCAGTTTCGGCGGGGGAGTACAAGAGACCCAGTACTTC
j_gene: TRBJ2-5
d_gene: TRBD2
abundance: .
v_gene: TRBV12-3/TRBV12-4

CDR3aa: CASSLPWTGDVNNSPLHF
CDR3nt: TGCGCCAGCAGCCTCCCCTGGACAGGGGACGTGAATAATTCACCCCTCCACTTT
j_gene: TRBJ1-6
d_gene: TRBD1
abundance: many
v_gene: TRBV5-1

CDR3aa: CSASKVSTNEKLFF
CDR3nt: TGCAGTGCTAGTAAGGTGTCAACTAATGAAAAACTGTTTTTT
j_gene: TRBJ1-4
d_gene: .
abundance: few
v_gene: TRBV20-1

CDR3aa: CSVGGGGEAFF
CDR3nt: TGCAGCGTTGGGGGCGGTGGTGAAGCTTTCTTT
j_gene: TRBJ1-1
d_gene: .
abundance: few
v_gene: TRBV29-1

CDR3aa: CASSLQGGSPLHF
CDR3nt: TGTGCCAGCAGTTTACAGGGCGGTTCACCCCTCCACTTT
j_gene: TRBJ1-6
d_gene: .
abundance: .
v_gene: TRBV27

CDR3aa: CASSAFPGGGPDTQYF
CDR3nt: TGTGCCAGCAGCGCCTTCCCTGGGGGAGGTCCAGATACGCAGTATTTT
j_gene: TRBJ2-3
d_gene: .
abundance: few
v_gene: TRBV9

CDR3aa: CASSLEGLKNQPQHF
CDR3nt: TGTGCCAGCAGCTTGGAGGGACTCAAGAATCAGCCCCAGCATTTT
j_gene: TRBJ1-5
d_gene: .
abundance: few
v_gene: TRBV5-8

CDR3aa: CASSNPSADEQFF
CDR3nt: TGCGCCAGCAGCAACCCGTCGGCCGACGAGCAGTTCTTC
j_gene: TRBJ2-1
d_gene: .
abundance: few
v_gene: TRBV4-1

CDR3aa: CASSSGTGGSNQPQHF
CDR3nt: TGTGCCAGCAGCTCAGGGACAGGGGGTTCCAATCAGCCCCAGCATTTT
j_gene: TRBJ1-5
d_gene: TRBD1
abundance: many
v_gene: TRBV5-5

CDR3aa: CASSQESGTGNSPLHF
CDR3nt: TGTGCCAGCAGCCAAGAATCGGGGACTGGTAATTCACCCCTCCACTTT
j_gene: TRBJ1-6
d_gene: .
abundance: few
v_gene: TRBV3-1

CDR3aa: CASSVAEAGGRLHEQFF
CDR3nt: TGTGCCAGCAGTGTAGCCGAGGCGGGGGGGAGGTTACATGAGCAGTTCTTC
j_gene: TRBJ2-1
d_gene: TRBD2
abundance: .
v_gene: TRBV2

CDR3aa: CASSFLDRGERGYGYTF
CDR3nt: TGTGCCAGCAGCTTTCTAGACAGGGGGGAACGAGGATATGGCTACACCTTC
j_gene: TRBJ1-2
d_gene: TRBD1
abundance: once
v_gene: TRBV7-9

CDR3aa: CASSWDGDEKLFF
CDR3nt: TGCGCCAGCAGCTGGGACGGGGATGAAAAACTGTTTTTT
j_gene: TRBJ1-4
d_gene: .
abundance: .
v_gene: TRBV5-1

CDR3aa: CASSYDVGGFSGANVLTF
CDR3nt: TGTGCCAGCAGTTACGACGTCGGCGGATTCTCTGGGGCCAACGTCCTGACTTTC
j_gene: TRBJ2-6
d_gene: .
abundance: .
v_gene: TRBV6-2/TRBV6-3

CDR3aa: CASSLHQQETQYF
CDR3nt: TGTGCCAGCAGCTTGCACCAACAAGAGACCCAGTACTTC
j_gene: TRBJ2-5
d_gene: .
abundance: many
v_gene: TRBV11-1

CDR3aa: CASSLSVEYSYGYTF
CDR3nt: TGTGCCAGCAGTTTATCGGTGGAGTACAGCTATGGCTACACCTTC
j_gene: TRBJ1-2
d_gene: .
abundance: few
v_gene: TRBV27

CDR3aa: CASSRGYQGAREQYF
CDR3nt: TGTGCCAGCAGCCGGGGTTATCAGGGGGCTAGGGAGCAGTACTTC
j_gene: TRBJ2-7
d_gene: TRBD1
abundance: .
v_gene: TRBV5-6

CDR3aa: CASSPNAGVTVTQYF
CDR3nt: TGTGCCAGCTCACCCAATGCGGGCGTGACGGTTACGCAGTATTTT
j_gene: TRBJ2-3
d_gene: .
abundance: .
v_gene: TRBV18

CDR3aa: CASSPQGVDGYTF
CDR3nt: TGTGCCAGCAGCCCCCAGGGGGTCGATGGCTACACCTTC
j_gene: TRBJ1-2
d_gene: TRBD1
abundance: few
v_gene: TRBV7-9

CDR3aa: CSVARLTGSGSTYEQYF
CDR3nt: TGCAGCGTTGCCCGTTTGACAGGGTCCGGATCGACCTACGAGCAGTACTTC
j_gene: TRBJ2-7
d_gene: TRBD1
abundance: many
v_gene: TRBV29-1

CDR3aa: CASSYSTSYEQFF
CDR3nt: TGTGCCAGCAGTTACTCGACTAGCTATGAGCAGTTCTTC
j_gene: TRBJ2-1
d_gene: TRBD2
abundance: .
v_gene: TRBV6-2/TRBV6-3

CDR3aa: CASSPPGRGFNTEAFF
CDR3nt: TGTGCCAGCAGCCCCCCGGGCAGAGGATTTAACACTGAAGCTTTCTTT
j_gene: TRBJ1-1
d_gene: .
abundance: many
v_gene: TRBV9

CDR3aa: CASEGAAKNIQYF
CDR3nt: TGCGCCAGCGAGGGGGCGGCCAAAAACATTCAGTACTTC
j_gene: TRBJ2-4
d_gene: TRBD1
abundance: many
v_gene: TRBV10-2

CDR3aa: CASSHQGLTNTEAFF
CDR3nt: TGTGCCAGCAGCCACCAGGGACTTACGAACACTGAAGCTTTCTTT
j_gene: TRBJ1-1
d_gene: .
abundance: few
v_gene: TRBV3-1

CDR3aa: CSARLPGGDGELFF
CDR3nt: TGCAGTGCTAGATTGCCAGGAGGGGACGGGGAGCTGTTTTTT
j_gene: TRBJ2-2
d_gene: .
abundance: many
v_gene: TRBV20-1